This T cell receptor (beta chain) came from a study of early T cells in non-severe SARS-CoV-2 infection. Background on the study: The sequenced material was bulk RNA from unsorted whole blood, and its chains were unpaired.

Via MiXCR, TCRdb re-called the 5' RACE reads, giving one row per CDR3 protein. Among 85,000 to 90,000 distinct CDR3 sequences, about 14% were seen once, and the ten largest hold around 6.4%. This clonotype was recorded many times. Germline V CDR1 and CDR2: KGHSH, LQKENI. The CDR3 spans 17 residues. J was trimmed by 2 bases and V by 2 bases; bases with no gene match: 10. The receptor's source is an adult who was a healthcare worker with PCR-confirmed SARS-CoV-2 infection or an uninfected control (not recorded which). The sample comprised whole blood. The chain links TRBV18 to TRBJ2-7; 9 bases match TRBD1. CDR3 bases: TGTGCCAGCTCACCAACCGGGACAGGGATTTTGCCCTACGAGCAGTACTTC. This sequence encodes CASSPTGTGILPYEQYF.